This T cell receptor beta chain appears in the sequencing data of a study of Ad26.COV2.S vaccination and SARS-CoV-2 variants. Treatment indicated: about 20 received Ad26.COV2.S at low or high dose, single or two shots; about five received placebo; per-sample allocation not given. Sampling happened 63 days after the first vaccine or placebo injection. Libraries were prepared by immunoSEQ multiplex PCR; TCRdb keeps only in-frame clonotypes and omits some of them. The sample carries 450,000 to 550,000 clones, approximately 89% recorded once. Germline CDR1 reads SNHLY; CDR2 reads FYNNEI. Trimming removed 8 bases from V and 3 bases from J, with 14 bases in between. This CDR3 is built from 13 residues.

The receptor comes from a person between 18 and 59 years old who received the Ad26.COV2.S COVID-19 vaccine or a placebo. Material: peripheral blood, obtained in a trial of Ad26.COV2.S vaccine versus placebo. The rearrangement joins TRBV2 to TRBJ2-7; D is undetermined. The CDR3 bases are TGTGCCAGCCGGTCCCATACCAGCTACGAGCAGTACTTC. Encoded protein: CASRSHTSYEQYF.